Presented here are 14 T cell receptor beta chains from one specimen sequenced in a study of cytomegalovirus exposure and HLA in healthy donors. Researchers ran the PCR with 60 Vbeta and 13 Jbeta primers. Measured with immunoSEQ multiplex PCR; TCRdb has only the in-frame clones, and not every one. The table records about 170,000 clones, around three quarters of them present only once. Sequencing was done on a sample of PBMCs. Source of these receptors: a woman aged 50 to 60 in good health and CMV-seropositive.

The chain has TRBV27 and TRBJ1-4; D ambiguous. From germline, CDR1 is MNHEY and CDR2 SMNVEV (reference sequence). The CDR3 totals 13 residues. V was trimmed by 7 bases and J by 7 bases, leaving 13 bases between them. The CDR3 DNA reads TGTGCCAGCACCCGCCGGGGTAGTGAAAAACTGTTTTTT. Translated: CASTRRGSEKLFF.

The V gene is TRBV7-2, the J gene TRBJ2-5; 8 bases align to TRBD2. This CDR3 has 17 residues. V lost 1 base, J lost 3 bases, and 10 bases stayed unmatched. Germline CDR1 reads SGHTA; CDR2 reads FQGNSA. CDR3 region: CASSLGVVAGTKETQYF. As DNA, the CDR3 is TGTGCCAGCAGCTTAGGAGTAGTAGCGGGGACGAAAGAGACCCAGTACTTC.

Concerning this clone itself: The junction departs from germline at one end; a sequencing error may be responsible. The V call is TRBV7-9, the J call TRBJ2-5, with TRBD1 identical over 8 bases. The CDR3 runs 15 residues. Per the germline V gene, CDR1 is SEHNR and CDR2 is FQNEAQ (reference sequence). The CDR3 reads CSSSPSRRQGSTQYF. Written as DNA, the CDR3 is TGTTCCAGCAGCCCCTCGAGGCGACAGGGGAGCACCCAGTACTTC.

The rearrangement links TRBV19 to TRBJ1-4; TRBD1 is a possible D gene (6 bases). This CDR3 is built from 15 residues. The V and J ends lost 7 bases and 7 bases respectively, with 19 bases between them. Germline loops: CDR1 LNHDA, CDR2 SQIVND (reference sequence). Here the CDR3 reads CASTKEGVPGEKLFF. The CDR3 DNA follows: TGTGCCAGTACAAAAGAGGGGGTTCCGGGTGAAAAACTGTTTTTT.

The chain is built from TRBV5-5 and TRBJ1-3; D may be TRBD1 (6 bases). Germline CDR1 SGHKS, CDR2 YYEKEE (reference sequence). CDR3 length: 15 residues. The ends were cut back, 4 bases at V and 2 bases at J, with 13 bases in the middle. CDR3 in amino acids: CASSLGGGPGNTIYF. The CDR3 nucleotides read TGTGCCAGCAGCCTCGGGGGGGGCCCTGGAAACACCATATATTTT.

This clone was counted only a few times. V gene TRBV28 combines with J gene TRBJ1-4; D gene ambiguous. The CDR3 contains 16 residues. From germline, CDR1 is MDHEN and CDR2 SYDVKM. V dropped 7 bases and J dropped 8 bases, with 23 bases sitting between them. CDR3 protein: CASIHAGPRGGEKLFF. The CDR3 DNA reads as TGTGCCAGCATACATGCCGGGCCCCGGGGTGGGGAAAAACTGTTTTTT.

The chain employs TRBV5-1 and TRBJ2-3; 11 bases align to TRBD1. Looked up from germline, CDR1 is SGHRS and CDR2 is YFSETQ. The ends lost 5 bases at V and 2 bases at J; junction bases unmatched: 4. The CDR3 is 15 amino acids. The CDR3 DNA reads TGCGCCAGCAGGAGGACAGGGGGCCACACAGATACGCAGTATTTT. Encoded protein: CASRRTGGHTDTQYF. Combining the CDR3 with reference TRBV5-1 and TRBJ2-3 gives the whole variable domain KAGVTQTPRYLIKTRGQQVTLSCSPISGHRSVSWYQQTPGQGLQFLFEYFSETQRNKGNFPGRFSGRQFSNSRSEMNVSTLELGDSALYLCASRRTGGHTDTQYFGPGTRLTVL.

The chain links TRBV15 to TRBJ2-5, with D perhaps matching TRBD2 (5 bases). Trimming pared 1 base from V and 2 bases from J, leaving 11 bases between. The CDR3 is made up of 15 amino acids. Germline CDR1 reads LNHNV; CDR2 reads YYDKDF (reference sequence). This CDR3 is CATSRGGGGQETQYF. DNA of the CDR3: TGTGCCACCAGCAGAGGTGGAGGAGGACAAGAGACCCAGTACTTC.

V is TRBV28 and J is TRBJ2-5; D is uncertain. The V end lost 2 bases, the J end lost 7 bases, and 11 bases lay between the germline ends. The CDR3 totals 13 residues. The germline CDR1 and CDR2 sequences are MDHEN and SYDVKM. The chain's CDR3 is CASSLDILGTQYF. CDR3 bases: TGTGCCAGCAGTTTAGACATTCTTGGGACCCAGTACTTC.

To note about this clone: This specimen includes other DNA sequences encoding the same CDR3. CDR3 DNA: TGTGCCAGCAGCCAAGGGGACAGCCCTATAGCGACCTATCAGCCCCAGCATTTT. Translating gives CASSQGDSPIATYQPQHF. This sequence joins TRBV4-2 and TRBJ1-5; 7 bases fit TRBD1. The CDR3 spans 18 residues. V trimming: 1 base; J trimming: 5 bases; junction bases outside the gene matches: 14. CDR1 is LGHNA and CDR2 is YNFKEQ in the germline V gene.

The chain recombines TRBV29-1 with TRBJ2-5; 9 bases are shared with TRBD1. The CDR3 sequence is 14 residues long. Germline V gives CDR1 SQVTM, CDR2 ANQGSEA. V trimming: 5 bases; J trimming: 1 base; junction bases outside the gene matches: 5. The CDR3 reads CSVRGQGSQETQYF. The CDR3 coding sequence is TGCAGCGTTAGGGGACAGGGTTCCCAAGAGACCCAGTACTTC. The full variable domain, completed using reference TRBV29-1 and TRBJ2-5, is SAVISQKPSRDICQRGTSLTIQCQVDSQVTMMFWYRQQPGQSLTLIATANQGSEATYESGFVIDKFPISRPNLTFSTLTVSNMSPEDSSIYLCSVRGQGSQETQYFGPGTRLLVL.

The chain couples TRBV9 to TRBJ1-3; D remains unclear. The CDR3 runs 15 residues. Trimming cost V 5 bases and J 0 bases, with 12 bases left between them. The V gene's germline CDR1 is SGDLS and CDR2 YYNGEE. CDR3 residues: CASSSNSFSGNTIYF. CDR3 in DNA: TGTGCCAGCAGTAGTAACAGTTTCTCTGGAAACACCATATATTTT.

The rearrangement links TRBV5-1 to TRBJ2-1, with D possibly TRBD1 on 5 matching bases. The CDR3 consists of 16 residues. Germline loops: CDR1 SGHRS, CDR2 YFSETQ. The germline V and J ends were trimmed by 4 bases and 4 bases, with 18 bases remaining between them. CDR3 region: CASSQQGPSLYNEQFF. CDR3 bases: TGCGCCAGCAGCCAGCAGGGCCCCTCCTTATACAATGAGCAGTTCTTC.

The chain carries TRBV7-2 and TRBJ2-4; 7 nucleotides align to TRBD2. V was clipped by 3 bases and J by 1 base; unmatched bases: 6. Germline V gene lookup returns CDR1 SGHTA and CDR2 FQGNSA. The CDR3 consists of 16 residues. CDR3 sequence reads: CASSFGGTRAKNIQYF. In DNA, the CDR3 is TGTGCCAGCAGCTTCGGGGGGACGCGGGCCAAAAACATTCAGTACTTC. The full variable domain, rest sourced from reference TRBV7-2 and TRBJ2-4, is GAGVSQSPSNKVTEKGKDVELRCDPISGHTALYWYRQSLGQGLEFLIYFQGNSAPDKSGLPSDRFSAERTGGSVSTLTIQRTQQEDSAVYLCASSFGGTRAKNIQYFGAGTRLSVL.